This TCR beta chain was sequenced during a study of blood T cell repertoires in COVID-19. At the level of the study: Samples taken during acute and convalescent COVID-19 were collected in the United States, Italy and Spain. T cells, B-cell-depleted T cells, or PBMCs supplied cDNA or gDNA.

Original processing notes: Cell counts per sample came from amplifying reference gene primers. The table came from immunoSEQ multiplex PCR; TCRdb's copy has only in-frame clones and leaves some out. V and J calls plus clone size are reproduced from that table; the DNA served to infer D and trimming. The table records approximately 50,000 clones, more than 70% of them present only once. The CDR3 contains 13 residues. The germline gives CDR1 SQVTM, CDR2 ANQGSEA. The V gene lost 4 bases and the J gene lost 2 bases, with 12 bases spanning the gap. The TCR comes from a human donor in a cohort sampled during active COVID-19. The sequenced sample consisted of peripheral blood. The chain employs TRBV29-1 and TRBJ2-7; a weak D match, TRBD2 (6 bases). CDR3: CSVVEGITYEQYF. The CDR3 DNA reads as TGCAGCGTTGTGGAGGGAATTACCTACGAGCAGTACTTC.